This TCR beta chain is from a study of CD8 T cells in ankylosing spondylitis. Study findings and constraints: Disease-linked clones had a CD8+ phenotype and relatively low frequency in peripheral blood. The study identified a TCR beta motif of under ten highly homologous variants that appeared characteristic of ankylosing spondylitis blood. As reported, disease-linked clones showed significant enrichment in matched ankylosing spondylitis synovial fluid.

The CDR3 sequence is 14 residues long. Germline CDR1 is LNHNV and CDR2 is YYDKDF (reference sequence). Trimming stripped 8 bases from V and 8 bases from J, with 19 bases between. This clonotype appeared many times. Its antigen is not known. Molecular-barcoded quantitative 5'-RACE produced these TCR beta libraries. MiXCR was run by TCRdb on the 5' RACE reads, yielding one entry per CDR3 protein. The profile covers approximately 220,000 distinct CDR3 sequences, with about 10% appearing a single time and 20% to 25% taken by the ten largest. The sequencing sample was made of blood, either unsorted or a sorted T cell fraction (not recorded which). The TCR comes from a male donor with ankylosing spondylitis or in good health (not recorded which). This rearrangement joins TRBV15 to TRBJ2-1; no reliable D call. CDR3 sequence reads: CATSQHYSSDEQFF. CDR3 in DNA: TGTGCCACCTCACAGCACTACTCAAGCGATGAGCAGTTCTTC.